Detailed here is one T cell receptor beta chain. This clonotype showed up just a few times. Its antigen is unknown. The input lacks base qualities; no much larger clone sits a single base away. The entry originates in a study of T cells in Graves' hyperthyroidism and ophthalmopathy (dated by TCRdb to between 2019 and 2020). With respect to the entire study: Peripheral blood was sampled at the time of initial diagnosis, prior to any treatment. To identify TCR V-J signatures that set the groups apart, the researchers used a discovery cohort of 100 patients, made up of under 50 with Graves' ophthalmopathy and around 58 with stable Graves' hyperthyroidism. Whether ophthalmopathy could be predicted prospectively was tested in an independent validation cohort made up of roughly 19 hyperthyroidism patients plus 17 patients who later progressed to ophthalmopathy. The roughly 100 discovery patients were randomly divided into training and test sets at a 7:3 ratio. In addition, the study compared T-cell repertoires in thyroid tissue and in blood from several Graves' hyperthyroidism patients. After blood sampling, hyperthyroidism patients were treated with methimazole at a starting dose of 30 mg daily, and ophthalmopathy patients were treated with high-dose intravenous methylprednisolone. According to the paper, TCR Vbeta CDR3 sequencing was carried out on about 140 peripheral blood samples, which came from 40 to 45 ophthalmopathy, under 85 hyperthyroidism and approximately 17 progressor patients. The full study reports these points: No statistical method was used to set the sample size in advance, and investigators knew the group allocation. In validation, the model predicted progression to ophthalmopathy a median of about 5.9 months before onset, with over 55% sensitivity and almost 75% specificity. Most expanded thyroid clonotypes (frequency above 0.001) were also detected in blood, suggesting blood repertoires may reflect thyroid immune responses. In cross-validation, a model built on a 13 V-J signature told ophthalmopathy apart from stable hyperthyroidism with 85% to 90% sensitivity and about 81% specificity, and in testing the same model reached 80%/75%.

The TCR beta CDR3 regions were amplified from the RNA transcripts. For the first round of RT-PCR on the TCR CDR3, the HTBI primer set was used together with the Qiagen OneStep RT-PCR kit. Libraries were constructed in a second round of multiplex PCR, after which size selection and purification were carried out. Sequencing of the libraries was done on an Illumina HiSeq2000 using paired-end 100 bp reads. For the original study's pipeline: SOAPnuke was used to process the raw data, removing reads that contained adapters or uncalled bases, had a mean Phred below 15, or lacked an exact match to the constant primer or identifier. COPE v1.2.5 was used to merge high-quality paired reads, and clonotypes were defined as unique nucleotide sequences. MiTCR v1.1 was used to align clonotypes to the IMGT TRBV, TRBD and TRBJ reference segments. The analysis was restricted to V-J combinations with a frequency above 0.0001, which together covered around 99% of the repertoires. The TCS score was defined as F50 (clonal expansion) divided by E x V (chaos), with BLOSUM62-based TCRdist calculated between CDR3 peptides within each V-J. Welch's t-statistics and random forest reduced 500 to 550 V-J features to 10 to 15, which were used in a naive Bayes classifier (R e1071). The public sequencing data were trimmed at Q25 with fastp and processed into clonotypes with MiXCR by TCRdb, which kept only in-frame beta chains. Rows with a matching CDR3 protein are joined into one entry that keeps the most common DNA and genes. These V and J calls rely on TCRdb rather than the paper's analysis. This sample comprises around 600,000 distinct CDR3 sequences, 15% to 18% of them detected only once. Clones ranked in the top ten supply roughly 7.3% of the sample.

Graves' hyperthyroidism was defined as stable when no progression to ophthalmopathy occurred over 18 months of follow-up. Hyperthyroidism patients were newly diagnosed, had a disease duration of under 2 months, and were aged 18 to 65 years. Exclusion was applied to patients with uncontrolled infections, other autoimmune diseases, pregnancy or lactation. Clinical symptoms, serum thyroxine and TRAb, thyroid ultrasound, and orbital computed tomography formed the basis for the diagnoses. Ficoll-Paque density gradient centrifugation was used to isolate PBMCs from around 9.1 ml of fresh peripheral blood. Total RNA was extracted with Trizol reagent, and quality was checked on an Agilent 2100 Bioanalyzer. From its cysteine to its phenylalanine, the CDR3 spans 13 amino acids. Of all the DNA, just the CDR3 is kept, 39 bases in frame from base 1. Between the V and J ends, shortened by 3 bases and 7 bases respectively, the junction contains 10 bases. From a lookup of the germline V gene (reference sequence), CDR1 and CDR2 are SGHKS and YYEKEE.

The source material was blood. This clonotype was obtained from a woman in her twenties or thirties with Graves' hyperthyroidism. This chain is built from TRBV5-5 and TRBJ1-4, with the D gene too uncertain to name. The DNA is TGTGCCAGCAGCTCCCGATCAGGTGAAAAACTGTTTTTT. It codes for CASSSRSGEKLFF.